The 26 T cell receptor beta chains reported below all come from one sample, sequenced in a study of cytomegalovirus exposure and HLA in healthy donors (dated by TCRdb to the late 2010s). Receptor amplification or capture employed the immunoSEQ multiplex PCR assay. TCRdb obtained this table from immuneACCESS and retained in-frame rearrangements with V and J assigned. These tables miss some clones; where compared with another copy, unresolved V genes account for less than half of the shortfall, and the remainder is unexplained. The sample table records under 300,000 clones; 65% to 90% of these occur just once. Jointly, the top ten make up over 0.95% of the sample. Sequenced sample: PBMCs. The receptor set was obtained from a woman younger than 30 in good health and CMV-seronegative.

This clone was picked up one time. The same CDR3 can be traced to other DNA sequences in this sample. The CDR3 is CASSRDREETQYF. CDR3 in DNA: TGTGCCAGCTCGCGCGACAGGGAAGAGACCCAGTACTTC. This chain connects TRBV18 to TRBJ2-5; 7 positions agree with TRBD1. V was clipped by 6 bases and J by 3 bases; unmatched bases: 4. Per germline, CDR1 KGHSH and CDR2 LQKENI. The CDR3 totals 13 residues.

The V and J genes are TRBV9 and TRBJ2-2; 9 positions agree with TRBD1. Germline CDR1 is SGDLS and CDR2 is YYNGEE. CDR3 length equals 19 residues. The V gene end was trimmed by 3 bases and the J gene end by 3 bases; junction bases not matched to a gene: 15. The chain's CDR3 is CASSADQTGGIGYTGELFF. DNA of the CDR3: TGTGCCAGCAGCGCAGACCAGACAGGGGGTATTGGGTACACCGGGGAGCTGTTTTTT. The variable domain in full, completed from reference TRBV9 and TRBJ2-2, reads DSGVTQTPKHLITATGQRVTLRCSPRSGDLSVYWYQQSLDQGLQFLIQYYNGEERAKGNILERFSAQQFPDLHSELNLSSLELGDSALYFCASSADQTGGIGYTGELFFGEGSRLTVL.

V usage is TRBV6-1 and J usage is TRBJ2-7, with D perhaps TRBD1 (5 bases). Germline CDR1 reads MNHNS; CDR2 reads SASEGT. This CDR3 has 15 amino acids. The V gene lost 7 bases and the J gene lost 2 bases, with 18 bases spanning the gap. The CDR3 loop is CASTEGVAPTYEQYF. The DNA of the CDR3 is TGTGCCAGCACCGAAGGGGTTGCACCTACCTACGAGCAGTACTTC.

The chain recombines TRBV6-1 with TRBJ1-5, with 7 bases matching TRBD1. Germline-derived CDR1 and CDR2 are MNHNS and SASEGT. The CDR3 is 15 residues long. V lost 3 bases, J lost 4 bases, and 6 bases stayed unmatched. CDR3 sequence reads: CASSDSTGTNQPQHF. CDR3 sequence (DNA): TGTGCCAGCAGTGATTCGACAGGGACAAATCAGCCCCAGCATTTT.

The chain employs TRBV6-5 and TRBJ2-7; D might be TRBD2 (6 bases). Germline CDR1 and CDR2: MNHEY and SVGAGI. Trimming took 7 bases from V and 2 from J, leaving 18 bases between them. CDR3 length equals 15 residues. The CDR3 coding sequence is TGTGCCAGCACCCTAAGAGTCACGGGGGCCTACGAGCAGTACTTC. Translated, it gives CASTLRVTGAYEQYF.

This chain links TRBV6-1 with TRBJ2-7; TRBD2 agrees at 9 bases. Trimming took 3 bases from V and 13 from J; bases not matched to a gene: 7. The CDR3 sequence is 12 residues long. The germline gives CDR1 MNHNS, CDR2 SASEGT. CDR3 loop: CASSEGVAGDYF. In DNA form, the CDR3 reads TGTGCCAGCAGTGAGGGGGTAGCGGGAGATTACTTC.

This clone was observed a handful of times. Other nucleotide sequences from this sample produce the same CDR3. The chain uses TRBV30 and TRBJ2-7; D possibly corresponds to TRBD2 (6 bases). The length of the CDR3 is 12 residues. Looked up from germline, CDR1 is GTSNPN and CDR2 is SVGIG (reference sequence). V was cut by 0 bases and J by 4 bases, with 7 bases left in between. The CDR3 nucleotides are TGTGCCTGGAGTGTACGGGGGTACGAGCAGTACTTC. Translated: CAWSVRGYEQYF.

This chain joins TRBV7-6 and TRBJ2-1; unclear D gene. This CDR3 contains 14 residues. Trimming stripped 3 bases from V and 7 bases from J, with 13 bases between. Germline lookup yields CDR1 SGHVS and CDR2 FNYEAQ. The CDR3: CASSLRLKSNEQFF. The CDR3 DNA is TGTGCCAGCAGCTTGAGACTGAAATCAAATGAGCAGTTCTTC.

There are many counts of this clone. The chain carries TRBV30 and TRBJ1-2, with a weak D call TRBD1 (5 bases). Germline assignment: CDR1 GTSNPN and CDR2 SVGIG (reference sequence). Between the trimmed V and J ends, which lost 0 bases and 2 bases, there was a span of 10 bases. The CDR3 contains 14 residues. CDR3 amino acids: CAWSVDSLNYGYTF. As DNA, the CDR3 is TGTGCCTGGAGTGTTGACAGTTTAAACTATGGCTACACCTTC. The full variable domain, rest sourced from reference TRBV30 and TRBJ1-2, is SQTIHQWPATLVQPVGSPLSLECTVEGTSNPNLYWYRQAAGRGLQLLFYSVGIGQISSEVPQNLSASRPQDRQFILSSKKLLLSDSGFYLCAWSVDSLNYGYTFGSGTRLTVV.

The rearrangement links TRBV4-1 to TRBJ2-7; 10 bases agree with TRBD2. V shed 4 bases, J shed 3 bases, and the junction held 9 bases outside the gene matches. The CDR3 is 16 amino acids. Germline V CDR1 and CDR2: MGHRA, YSYEKL. The CDR3 protein is CASSRDRTSGFYEQYF. The CDR3 DNA sequence: TGCGCCAGCAGCCGAGATCGGACTAGCGGATTCTACGAGCAGTACTTC.

V is TRBV11-2 and J is TRBJ2-3; TRBD2 is a possible D gene (6 bases). Germline V gives CDR1 SGHAT, CDR2 FQNNGV. This CDR3 is built from 13 residues. The germline V and J ends were trimmed by 1 base and 4 bases, with 6 bases remaining between them. The CDR3 coding sequence is TGTGCCAGCAGCTTAGGCGGGGCAGATACGCAGTATTTT. This translates into CASSLGGADTQYF.

The chain links TRBV19 to TRBJ1-3; D is perhaps TRBD1 (6 bases). Trimming took off 5 bases at V and 0 bases at J, with 8 bases between the two ends. Per the germline V gene, CDR1 is LNHDA and CDR2 is SQIVND (reference sequence). The CDR3 is 14 residues long. The CDR3 spells CASSDRSSGNTIYF. CDR3 DNA sequence: TGTGCCAGTAGTGACAGGAGCTCTGGAAACACCATATATTTT. The full variable domain, completed using reference TRBV19 and TRBJ1-3, is DGGITQSPKYLFRKEGQNVTLSCEQNLNHDAMYWYRQDPGQGLRLIYYSQIVNDFQKGDIAEGYSVSREKKESFPLTVTSAQKNPTAFYLCASSDRSSGNTIYFGEGSWLTVV.

The chain links TRBV7-6 to TRBJ2-6, with a tentative D call TRBD1 (5 bases). Per germline, CDR1 SGHVS and CDR2 FNYEAQ. The V end lost 6 bases, the J end lost 2 bases, and 20 bases lay between the germline ends. The CDR3 runs to 18 residues. In DNA, the CDR3 is TGTGCCAGCAGTCACGACAGCTCCAACTCCCCTGGGGCCAACGTCCTGACTTTC. Protein product: CASSHDSSNSPGANVLTF.

This clone showed up just once. The V gene is TRBV10-2, the J gene TRBJ1-6; possibly TRBD1 for D (6 bases). This CDR3 is 13 amino acids long. Germline CDR1 WSHSY, CDR2 SAAADI. Trimming pared 3 bases from V and 10 bases from J, leaving 10 bases between. The CDR3 region is CASSDYRDSPLHF. The CDR3 nucleotides are TGCGCCAGCAGTGACTACAGGGACTCACCCCTCCACTTT.

This sequence joins TRBV5-1 and TRBJ2-1; TRBD2 matches 14 bases. V lost 0 bases and J lost 4; bases outside the gene matches: 6. CDR3 length equals 18 residues. Germline CDR1 SGHRS, CDR2 YFSETQ. CDR3 coding DNA: TGCGCCAGCAGCTTGGTTGGGACTAGCGGGGGTCAATACAATGAGCAGTTCTTC. Amino acid sequence: CASSLVGTSGGQYNEQFF.

The CDR3 reads CASTMAGRGYTEAFF. DNA for the CDR3: TGTGCCAGCACCATGGCGGGAAGGGGATACACTGAAGCTTTCTTT. The V and J genes are TRBV6-5 and TRBJ1-1, with D tentatively TRBD1 (5 bases). The V gene lost 7 bases and the J gene lost 3 bases, with 18 bases spanning the gap. The CDR3 is made up of 15 amino acids. Germline V gene data show CDR1 as MNHEY and CDR2 as SVGAGI.

The rearrangement uses TRBV13 and TRBJ1-2; the D gene is possibly TRBD1 (5 bases). CDR1 and CDR2 from the germline V gene are PRHDT and FYEKMQ (reference sequence). The CDR3 spans 14 residues. Trimming pared 5 bases from V and 4 bases from J, leaving 14 bases between. In nucleotides, the CDR3 is TGTGCCAGCAGCCGTAGCGGGGCCGCCTATGGCTACACCTTC. Residues: CASSRSGAAYGYTF.

The chain uses TRBV28 and TRBJ1-1, with 7 bases matching TRBD1. Germline values: CDR1 MDHEN, CDR2 SYDVKM. The CDR3 is 15 residues long. The ends lost 5 bases at V and 5 bases at J; junction bases unmatched: 11. Here the CDR3 DNA reads TGTGCCAGCAGTATACCGACAGGGTTGGGGACTGAAGCTTTCTTT. Translating it yields CASSIPTGLGTEAFF. The full variable domain, rest sourced from reference TRBV28 and TRBJ1-1, is DVKVTQSSRYLVKRTGEKVFLECVQDMDHENMFWYRQDPGLGLRLIYFSYDVKMKEKGDIPEGYSVSREKKERFSLILESASTNQTSMYLCASSIPTGLGTEAFFGQGTRLTVV.

This sequence joins TRBV30 and TRBJ1-2; D unresolved. The CDR3 contains 14 residues. The germline gives CDR1 GTSNPN, CDR2 SVGIG (reference sequence). The V and J ends lost 3 bases and 4 bases respectively, with 15 bases between them. This chain's CDR3 is CAWSTVDSVYGYTF. The CDR3 DNA sequence: TGTGCCTGGAGCACAGTCGATTCGGTCTATGGCTACACCTTC.

The chain is built from TRBV5-1 and TRBJ2-5; unclear D gene. The CDR3 consists of 15 residues. Germline CDR1 is SGHRS and CDR2 is YFSETQ. The V end was cut by 4 bases, the J end by 5 bases, with 18 bases between. CDR3 in DNA: TGCGCCAGCAGCGTACGGTTCTCTGGTGTGGAGACCCAGTACTTC. This encodes CASSVRFSGVETQYF.

In this sample, this clone turned up once. The V and J genes are TRBV28 and TRBJ1-5; 7 bases fit TRBD1. Germline trimming cut 2 bases from V and 6 bases from J; bases unmatched to any gene: 7. Germline CDR1 MDHEN, CDR2 SYDVKM. The length of the CDR3 is 15 residues. DNA for the CDR3: TGTGCCAGCAGTTTAGAGGGGGCGCGGATTCAGCCCCAGCATTTT. As protein: CASSLEGARIQPQHF. The full variable domain, with the rest looked up from reference TRBV28 and TRBJ1-5, is DVKVTQSSRYLVKRTGEKVFLECVQDMDHENMFWYRQDPGLGLRLIYFSYDVKMKEKGDIPEGYSVSREKKERFSLILESASTNQTSMYLCASSLEGARIQPQHFGDGTRLSIL.

The chain is built from TRBV2 and TRBJ1-1; TRBD1 agrees at 7 bases. V trimming: 8 bases; J trimming: 4 bases; junction bases outside the gene matches: 7. CDR1 and CDR2 (germline): SNHLY, FYNNEI. The length of the CDR3 is 13 residues. CDR3 residues: CASCQGDGTEAFF. CDR3 coding DNA: TGTGCCAGCTGCCAGGGGGACGGCACTGAAGCTTTCTTT.

V gene TRBV5-1 combines with J gene TRBJ2-3, with 9 bases matching TRBD1. Germline values: CDR1 SGHRS, CDR2 YFSETQ. J was trimmed by 4 bases and V by 10 bases; bases with no gene match: 10. This CDR3 has 14 amino acids. DNA for the CDR3: TGCGCCTCCCGAACCGGGACAGGGCCAGATACGCAGTATTTT. Its translation: CASRTGTGPDTQYF.

The chain is built from TRBV6-1 and TRBJ1-3; 7 bases match TRBD1. CDR3 length: 15 amino acids. J lost 2 bases, V lost 3 bases, and 4 bases had no gene match. CDR1 is MNHNS and CDR2 is SASEGT in the germline V gene. The CDR3 is CASSDGTDPGNTIYF. CDR3 nucleotide sequence: TGTGCCAGCAGTGACGGGACAGACCCTGGAAACACCATATATTTT.

This rearrangement joins TRBV4-1 to TRBJ1-4, with D possibly TRBD1 on 5 matching bases. The V gene's germline CDR1 is MGHRA and CDR2 YSYEKL. This CDR3 spans 13 amino acids. V lost 1 base and J 13 bases, leaving 13 bases between the germline ends. The CDR3 loop reads CASSQGAGVLLFF. The CDR3, as DNA: TGCGCCAGCAGCCAAGGAGCGGGGGTGTTACTGTTTTTT.

This sequence joins TRBV5-4 and TRBJ2-5, with D unresolved. The germline V and J ends were trimmed by 0 bases and 0 bases, with 12 bases remaining between them. Germline CDR1 and CDR2: SGHNT and YYREEE (reference sequence). The CDR3 consists of 16 residues. CDR3 loop: CASSLGLAENQETQYF. As DNA, the CDR3 is TGTGCCAGCAGCTTGGGGTTAGCAGAGAACCAAGAGACCCAGTACTTC.